This is a list of T cell receptor beta chains from one sample in a study of blood T cell repertoires in COVID-19. The assay was immunoSEQ multiplex PCR, and TCRdb's table has in-frame clones only and misses some. The sample holds 110,000 to 150,000 clones, less than 85% seen once. Sequencing was done on a sample of PBMCs or T cells enriched from blood (not recorded which). These receptor sequences come from a woman between 18 and 29 years old who had been exposed to COVID-19. CDR3s leave out the opening cysteine and the closing phenylalanine or tryptophan.

TRBV6-2/TRBV6-3	TRBJ2-7	ASIPGWGGTYEQY
TRBV19	TRBJ1-1	ASTTTPNTEAF
TRBV6-1	TRBJ2-7	ASSEAGGSSYEQY
TRBV5-6	TRBJ1-6	ASSVSGNSPLH
TRBV4-2	TRBJ1-1	ASSQDGAVGTEAF
TRBV7-2	TRBJ1-3	ASSINWLSGNTIY
TRBV4-1	TRBJ2-7	ASSPPPKGGREYEQY
TRBV25-1	TRBJ1-2	ASSDPGKYGYT
TRBV12-5	TRBJ2-2	ASGFRLRDNTGELF
TRBV5-1	TRBJ1-1	ASSFRDRAF
TRBV4-1	TRBJ2-1	ASSQRIAGGNNEQF
TRBV4-1	TRBJ2-5	ASSQFPTETQY
TRBV6-5	TRBJ1-1	ASTNSRGQAEAF
TRBV28	TRBJ1-2	ASGLGGTGGWGSYGYT
TRBV27	TRBJ2-1	ASSLSPGGRMGHEQF
TRBV9	TRBJ2-1	ASSVEPHIQEYNEQF
TRBV27	TRBJ1-1	ASSFWGQGTEAF
TRBV5-1	TRBJ1-2	ASRLHDYGYT
TRBV6-2/TRBV6-3	TRBJ2-1	ASSGRTRGGVYNEQF
TRBV6-6	TRBJ2-7	ASSYSPSETYEQY
TRBV27	TRBJ2-7	ASSLEGAGYEQY
TRBV12-3/TRBV12-4	TRBJ2-7	ASSPLAGYEQY
TRBV2	TRBJ2-5	ATSNPPAGEETQY
TRBV5-4	TRBJ1-5	ASSLGGGQPQH
TRBV5-4	TRBJ2-5	ASSPLAGGQDTQY
TRBV28	TRBJ2-2	ASSYSLWDRSIPNTGELF
TRBV11-1	TRBJ1-1	ASSRRSGEAF
TRBV4-2	TRBJ1-4	ASSEGTGTEKLF
TRBV28	TRBJ2-1	ASRDASGPYNEQF
TRBV5-1	TRBJ1-4	ASSLQPSDEKLF
TRBV2	TRBJ2-2	ASKNPPGLAGGNTGELF
TRBV5-4	TRBJ1-2	ASSSPGQGTYGYT
TRBV10-3	TRBJ2-3	AISPIRVSDTQY
TRBV7-9	TRBJ1-2	ASSQHGDMTYGYT
TRBV19	TRBJ2-7	ASESGREDSYEQY
TRBV19	TRBJ2-2	ASSIGNTGELF
TRBV18	TRBJ2-7	ASSPQGTSIYEQY
TRBV28	TRBJ2-7	ASASGTSGPAYEQY
TRBV3-1/TRBV3-2	TRBJ2-4	ASSQDPPWRLAGGPGEAKNIQY
TRBV19	TRBJ1-2	ASSAIEGSVYGYT
TRBV19	TRBJ1-3	ASVGQFSGNTIY
TRBV2	TRBJ1-1	ASTYRDTEAF
TRBV27	TRBJ1-4	ASSSGQGGEKLF
TRBV30	TRBJ2-1	AWSASGVYNEQF
TRBV12-5	TRBJ2-3	ASGSLADSTDTQY
TRBV6-5	TRBJ1-5	ASSELRGPQPQH
TRBV19	TRBJ2-5	ASSRHSVRVGQETQY
TRBV6-4	TRBJ2-2	ASSVEGTSTGELF
TRBV5-1	TRBJ1-4	ASSDTGGVDEKLF
TRBV7-2	TRBJ1-1	ASSLSADSEAF
TRBV7-2	TRBJ1-2	ASSASAPGTGSGYT
TRBV4-3	TRBJ2-7	ASSQDQSWTGLAEQY